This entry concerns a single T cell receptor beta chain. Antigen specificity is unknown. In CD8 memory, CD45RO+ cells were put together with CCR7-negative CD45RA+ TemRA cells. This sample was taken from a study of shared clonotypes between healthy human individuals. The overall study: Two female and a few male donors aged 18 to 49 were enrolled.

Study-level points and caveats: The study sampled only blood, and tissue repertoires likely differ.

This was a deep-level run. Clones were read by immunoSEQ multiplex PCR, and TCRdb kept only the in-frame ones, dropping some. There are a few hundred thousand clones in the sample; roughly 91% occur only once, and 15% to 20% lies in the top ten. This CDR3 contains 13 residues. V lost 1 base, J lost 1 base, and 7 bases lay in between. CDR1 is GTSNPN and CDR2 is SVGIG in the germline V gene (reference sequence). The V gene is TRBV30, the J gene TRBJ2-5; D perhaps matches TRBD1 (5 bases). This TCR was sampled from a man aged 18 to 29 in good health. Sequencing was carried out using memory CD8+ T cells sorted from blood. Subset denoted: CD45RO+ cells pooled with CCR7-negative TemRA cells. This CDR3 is CAWSEGFQETQYF. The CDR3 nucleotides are TGTGCCTGGAGTGAGGGGTTCCAAGAGACCCAGTACTTC.